These 17 T cell receptor beta chains share one sample of origin, sequenced in a study of molecular identifiers for immune sequencing clone quantification. From the PCR reads, TCRdb called clonotypes with MiXCR, one entry per CDR3 protein. This table holds over 600,000 distinct CDR3 sequences, less than 20% found once. Input material: naive CD8+ T cells from blood, with Jurkat cell RNA spiked in. Subset of the sample: FACS-sorted CD8+CD4-CCR7+CD45RA+ naive T cells. The receptors shown here come from a human donor in good health. Some libraries in this study had Jurkat cell RNA spiked in.

V gene TRBV12-2 combines with J gene TRBJ2-7; no check of the table's D call, TRBD2, against the DNA was made. TRBV12-2 is a pseudogene segment. This CDR3 has 15 residues. The CDR3 DNA follows: TGTGCAAGTCTATTTTGGGGGAGGTTCTCCTACGAGCAGTACTTC. It specifies CASLFWGRFSYEQYF.

The chain combines TRBV11-2 with TRBJ2-2; TRBD2 aligns across 10 bases. This CDR3 contains 15 residues. V shed 3 bases and J 4 bases; nucleotides not matched to a gene: 2. Germline lookup yields CDR1 SGHAT and CDR2 FQNNGV. The CDR3 spells CASSFSGRATGELFF. CDR3 nucleotide sequence: TGTGCCAGCAGCTTCAGCGGGAGGGCCACCGGGGAGCTGTTTTTT.

This clonotype appeared once. The CDR3 nucleotides are TGTGCCAGCAGCCCGGGGGATGGGGCAGGAGAGCAGTACTTC. As protein: CASSPGDGAGEQYF. This sequence joins TRBV7-9 and TRBJ2-7; D may be TRBD2 (6 bases). CDR1 and CDR2 from the germline V gene are SEHNR and FQNEAQ (reference sequence). The CDR3 extends over 14 amino acids. V dropped 5 bases and J dropped 7 bases, with 18 bases sitting between them.

The rearrangement uses TRBV9 and TRBJ2-5, with 8 bases matching TRBD1. V lost 3 bases, J lost 3 bases, and 10 bases stayed unmatched. Germline V gene lookup returns CDR1 SGDLS and CDR2 YYNGEE. The CDR3 extends over 16 amino acids. CDR3 protein: CASSGLPGQDKETQYF. The CDR3 coding sequence is TGTGCCAGCAGCGGCCTGCCGGGACAGGATAAAGAGACCCAGTACTTC.

In its sample, this clonotype was seen many times. The CDR3 coding sequence is TGTGCCAGCAGCTCCAGGGACAGTCCTGGAGTTCTGGATACGCAGTATTTT. It encodes CASSSRDSPGVLDTQYF. This chain joins TRBV7-9 and TRBJ2-3, with TRBD1 matching over 7 bases. With V trimmed by 4 bases and J by 6 bases, 16 bases remained unmatched. CDR1 is SEHNR, CDR2 FQNEAQ, per germline (reference sequence). This CDR3 region has 17 residues.

Many counts were recorded for this clonotype. This rearrangement joins TRBV27 to TRBJ2-5; D may be TRBD1 or TRBD2 (5 bases each). This CDR3 is built from 14 residues. CDR1 and CDR2 from the germline V gene are MNHEY and SMNVEV (reference sequence). V shed 3 bases and J shed 1 base, with 9 bases lying between them. The CDR3 bases are TGTGCCAGCAGTTTGCAGGGACCCCAAGAGACCCAGTACTTC. Its protein product is CASSLQGPQETQYF.

This clonotype was recorded many times. The chain combines TRBV21-1 with TRBJ2-3; the D segment call TRBD2 is taken from the table without a DNA check. TRBV21-1 is noted as a pseudogene. This CDR3 contains 19 residues. CDR3 coding DNA: TGTGCCACCATACCGGACAGGACTAGCGGGATAAATCGCACAGATACGCAGTATTTT. Amino acids: CATIPDRTSGINRTDTQYF.

The sample holds many counts of this clonotype. In DNA form, the CDR3 reads TGTGCCAGCAGTTTTCTTGGGCCCAATCAGCCCCAGCATTTT. Amino acid sequence: CASSFLGPNQPQHF. The chain couples TRBV27 to TRBJ1-5; the D is unclear. The V gene's germline CDR1 is MNHEY and CDR2 SMNVEV (reference sequence). This CDR3 is built from 14 residues. The V gene lost 3 bases and the J gene lost 3 bases, with 9 bases spanning the gap.

As concerns this clonotype: This could be a read error, since a much larger clone is one nucleotide away. The V gene is TRBV23-1, the J gene TRBJ2-1; 9 bases are shared with TRBD2. TRBV23-1 is reported as an ORF; its role is uncertain. The CDR3 spans 15 residues. V was pared by 0 bases and J by 13 bases, with 10 bases of the junction left unmatched. CDR3 region: CASSQSGPAGGDQFF. DNA for the CDR3: TGCGCCAGCAGTCAATCAGGCCCAGCGGGAGGCGATCAGTTCTTC.

The sample holds many counts of this clonotype. The chain recombines TRBV6-2 or TRBV6-3 with TRBJ1-1; the match to TRBD1 covers 7 bases. V was pared by 5 bases and J by 0 bases, with 6 bases of the junction left unmatched. The germline CDR1 and CDR2 sequences are MNHEY and SVGEGT. This CDR3 is built from 15 residues. The CDR3 DNA follows: TGTGCCAGCAGTCCTTCACAGGGGATGAACACTGAAGCTTTCTTT. Translation: CASSPSQGMNTEAFF.

This clonotype has at least ten counts. This sequence joins TRBV7-9 and TRBJ2-1; D perhaps matches TRBD1 (5 bases). The V end lost 1 base, the J end lost 0 bases, and 13 bases lay between the germline ends. This CDR3 contains 17 residues. Germline V CDR1 and CDR2: SEHNR, FQNEAQ (reference sequence). The CDR3, as DNA: TGTGCCAGCAGCTTAGTTGCACAGGCAAGCTCCTACAATGAGCAGTTCTTC. Residues: CASSLVAQASSYNEQFF.

This clonotype has just a few counts. The chain has TRBV13 and TRBJ2-3; the match to TRBD2 covers 9 bases. CDR3 length: 14 residues. Germline V gene lookup returns CDR1 PRHDT and CDR2 FYEKMQ (reference sequence). V shed 6 bases and J 6 bases; nucleotides not matched to a gene: 7. The CDR3 DNA follows: TGTGCCAGCAGACCACTAGCGGGTGACGATACGCAGTATTTT. Translation: CASRPLAGDDTQYF.

This clonotype was detected many times. CDR3: CASTNHFRISYEQYF. The CDR3 DNA reads as TGTGCCAGCACCAACCATTTCCGTATATCCTACGAGCAGTACTTC. The V and J genes are TRBV11-2 and TRBJ2-7, with D unclear. V was clipped by 7 bases and J by 1 base, with 17 bases between them. This CDR3 comprises 15 residues. Germline V CDR1 and CDR2: SGHAT, FQNNGV.

The sample holds many counts of this clonotype. This sequence joins TRBV9 and TRBJ2-6; D is unresolved. Trimming took off 0 bases at V and 3 bases at J, with 7 bases between the two ends. The CDR3 is made up of 15 amino acids. The germline CDR1 and CDR2 sequences are SGDLS and YYNGEE. The DNA of the CDR3 is TGTGCCAGCAGCGTAGAGGTAGTTGGGGCCAACGTCCTGACTTTC. Its translation is CASSVEVVGANVLTF.

This clonotype was detected a few times. Possible read error: a much larger clone is one base away. Lacking the conserved final phenylalanine or tryptophan, this CDR3 likely reflects a read error. The chain combines TRBV10-3 with TRBJ2-5; D unresolved. The CDR3 loop spans 13 amino acids. The germline V gene encodes CDR1 ENHRY and CDR2 SYGVKD. Trimming removed 4 bases from V and 2 bases from J, with 8 bases in between. The CDR3 reads CAISAADQETQYS. CDR3 in DNA: TGTGCCATCAGTGCGGCGGATCAAGAGACCCAGTACTCC.

This clonotype was found many times. The chain recombines TRBV19 with TRBJ2-7; TRBD1 or TRBD2 may be the D gene (5 bases each). Germline V gene lookup returns CDR1 LNHDA and CDR2 SQIVND (reference sequence). There are 13 residues in the CDR3. Trimming left V 6 bases short and J 2 bases short, with 11 bases between. The CDR3: CASRGEPTYEQYF. The DNA of the CDR3 is TGTGCCAGTAGGGGGGAGCCAACCTACGAGCAGTACTTC.

Concerning this clonotype: A single base separates this from a much larger clone, so it may be a read error. The conserved final phenylalanine or tryptophan is absent from the CDR3, which likely points to a read error. This chain's CDR3 is CAWSDTGAETQYS. DNA for the CDR3: TGTGCCTGGAGTGATACAGGGGCAGAGACCCAGTACTCC. This chain links TRBV30 with TRBJ2-5; 7 bases map to TRBD1. CDR3 length: 13 amino acids. V lost 1 base to trimming and J lost 4 bases; unmatched junction nucleotides: 3. Germline-derived CDR1 and CDR2 are GTSNPN and SVGIG (reference sequence).